This passage covers 6 T cell receptor beta chains from one sample sequenced in a study of shared clonotypes between healthy human individuals. Some clones are missing from TCRdb's copy, which holds only in-frame ones; the method was immunoSEQ multiplex PCR. Of under 1,100,000 clones listed, about 75% were seen once; the top ten hold nearly 1.5%. Input material: memory CD4+ T cells sorted from blood. Sample subset: CD45RA-negative fraction. The source is a man aged 18 to 30 in good health.

The chain couples TRBV4-1 to TRBJ2-2, with 9 bases fitting TRBD2. The J segment lost 7 bases and the V segment lost 1 base, leaving 7 bases of the junction unmatched. Germline V gives CDR1 MGHRA, CDR2 YSYEKL. This CDR3 is built from 16 residues. CDR3 loop: CASSQVVAGDGGELFF. In nucleotides, the CDR3 is TGCGCCAGCAGCCAAGTGGTAGCGGGGGACGGCGGGGAGCTGTTTTTT.

This sequence joins TRBV6-5 and TRBJ1-4, with D hard to call. Trimming removed 4 bases from V and 5 bases from J, with 14 bases in between. The CDR3 sequence is 15 residues long. CDR1 and CDR2 (germline): MNHEY, SVGAGI. For the CDR3, the DNA is TGTGCCAGCAGTTCCCCCGGGGAAGGCAATGAAAAACTGTTTTTT. This encodes CASSSPGEGNEKLFF.

The CDR3: CASSLGTLITDTQYF. The DNA of the CDR3 is TGTGCCAGCAGCCTCGGGACTCTCATAACAGATACGCAGTATTTT. The chain carries TRBV7-2 and TRBJ2-3, with a tentative D call TRBD2 (6 bases). CDR3 length: 15 amino acids. Germline V gene lookup returns CDR1 SGHTA and CDR2 FQGNSA. V was clipped by 5 bases and J by 3 bases, with 15 bases between them. Looking up the rest from reference TRBV7-2 and TRBJ2-3 gives the full variable domain: GAGVSQSPSNKVTEKGKDVELRCDPISGHTALYWYRQSLGQGLEFLIYFQGNSAPDKSGLPSDRFSAERTGGSVSTLTIQRTQQEDSAVYLCASSLGTLITDTQYFGPGTRLTVL.

This chain links TRBV16 with TRBJ2-7, with 7 bases identical to TRBD1. CDR1 KGHSY and CDR2 FQNENV come from the germline V gene. J gave up 6 bases and V 4 bases, and 3 bases lay outside the gene matches. The CDR3 has 12 residues. As DNA, the CDR3 is TGTGCCAGCAGCCGCAACAGGGGCGAGCAGTACTTC. This gives the protein CASSRNRGEQYF.

The J gene is TRBJ2-3, the V gene TRBV27; the match to TRBD1 covers 7 bases. Germline CDR1 and CDR2: MNHEY and SMNVEV (reference sequence). The CDR3 runs to 16 residues. V lost 4 bases, J lost 5 bases, and 12 bases stayed unmatched. The CDR3 DNA reads TGTGCCAGCAGTTCCCCTGACAGGGCGTCGAAAGATACGCAGTATTTT. The encoded protein is CASSSPDRASKDTQYF.

The gene calls are TRBV6-6 and TRBJ2-4; D ambiguous. V dropped 3 bases and J dropped 9 bases, with 15 bases sitting between them. Germline lookup yields CDR1 MNHNY and CDR2 SVGAGI (reference sequence). The CDR3 consists of 14 residues. The CDR3 is CASSYRPETSIQYF. CDR3 nucleotide sequence: TGTGCCAGCAGTTATAGGCCGGAAACGAGCATTCAGTACTTC.